Presented here are 25 T cell receptor beta chains from one specimen sequenced in a study of molecular identifiers for immune sequencing clone quantification. TCRdb re-analysed the PCR reads in MiXCR, keeping a single row per CDR3 protein. The data show some 650,000 distinct CDR3 sequences, approximately 20% seen once. Sequencing input: naive CD8+ T cells from blood, with Jurkat cell RNA spiked in. Subset noted: FACS-sorted CD8+CD4-CCR7+CD45RA+ naive T cells. These receptor sequences come from a human donor in good health. Some libraries in this study had Jurkat cell RNA spiked in.

This clonotype has a count of ten or more. The rearrangement uses TRBV12-3 or TRBV12-4 and TRBJ1-4, with 8 positions matching TRBD1. CDR3 length: 13 amino acids. Trimming at V came to 3 bases and at J to 7 bases, leaving 1 base not matched to a gene. The CDR3 DNA sequence: TGTGCCAGCAGTTTGGACAGGGTTGAAAAACTGTTTTTT. Translating it yields CASSLDRVEKLFF.

This clonotype was counted ten times or more. V usage is TRBV20-1 and J usage is TRBJ2-7; D is undetermined. Trimming left V 6 bases short and J 5 bases short, with 14 bases between. This CDR3 comprises 12 residues. Germline V gene data show CDR1 as DFQATT and CDR2 as SNEGSKA (reference sequence). CDR3 nucleotide sequence: TGCAGTGCGGTTGGGGAAGGGAACGAGCAGTACTTC. It yields the protein CSAVGEGNEQYF.

The chain employs TRBV12-3 or TRBV12-4 and TRBJ1-4; no clear D. The CDR3 is made up of 13 amino acids. With 1 base removed from V and 7 bases from J, the gap between germline ends came to 7 bases. CDR3 nucleotide sequence: TGTGCCAGCAGTTTAGTCGGGCTTGAAAAACTGTTTTTT. This encodes CASSLVGLEKLFF.

This clonotype was seen many times. The V call is TRBV28, the J call TRBJ2-5; TRBD1 agrees at 7 bases. This CDR3 has 14 amino acids. Germline V gene sequence: CDR1 MDHEN, CDR2 SYDVKM. Germline trimming cut 3 bases from V and 2 bases from J; bases unmatched to any gene: 3. Here the CDR3 reads CASSFRDSQETQYF. As DNA, the CDR3 is TGTGCCAGCAGTTTCCGGGACAGTCAAGAGACCCAGTACTTC.

This clonotype has ten or more counts. The rearrangement links TRBV4-1 to TRBJ1-3; D unresolved. Germline V CDR1 and CDR2: MGHRA, YSYEKL. The length of the CDR3 is 16 residues. V was cut by 1 base and J by 0 bases, with 10 bases left in between. This CDR3 is CASSQGHTVSGNTIYF. CDR3 sequence (DNA): TGCGCCAGCAGCCAAGGACACACTGTCTCTGGAAACACCATATATTTT.

There are a few counts of this clonotype. The chain combines TRBV30 with TRBJ2-5, with D unresolved. From germline, CDR1 is GTSNPN and CDR2 SVGIG (reference sequence). V was trimmed by 0 bases and J by 5 bases, leaving 10 bases between them. This CDR3 contains 13 residues. CDR3 DNA: TGTGCCTGGAGTGTACAGCCTCGGGAGACCCAGTACTTC. The encoded protein is CAWSVQPRETQYF. The entire variable domain, with the rest obtained from reference TRBV30 and TRBJ2-5, is as follows: SQTIHQWPATLVQPVGSPLSLECTVEGTSNPNLYWYRQAAGRGLQLLFYSVGIGQISSEVPQNLSASRPQDRQFILSSKKLLLSDSGFYLCAWSVQPRETQYFGPGTRLLVL.

This clonotype was seen many times. The gene calls are TRBV7-9 and TRBJ2-7, with D hard to call. The germline V gene encodes CDR1 SEHNR and CDR2 FQNEAQ (reference sequence). Deletions cut 5 bases from V and 0 bases from J, with 14 bases between. The CDR3 consists of 15 residues. The DNA of the CDR3 is TGTGCCAGCAGCCCGAGTGGAACAAACTCCTACGAGCAGTACTTC. This encodes CASSPSGTNSYEQYF. Full variable domain (remainder filled in from reference TRBV7-9 and TRBJ2-7): DTGVSQNPRHKITKRGQNVTFRCDPISEHNRLYWYRQTLGQGPEFLTYFQNEAQLEKSRLLSDRFSAERPKGSFSTLEIQRTEQGDSAMYLCASSPSGTNSYEQYFGPGTRLTVT.

There are a few counts of this clonotype. This chain uses TRBV3-1 with TRBJ2-1; the D is unclear. V was pared by 0 bases and J by 9 bases, with 6 bases between. Germline V lookup: CDR1 LGHDT, CDR2 YNNKEL (reference sequence). The CDR3 sequence is 12 residues long. CDR3 nucleotide sequence: TGTGCCAGCAGCCAAGATCGTGGTGAGCAGTTCTTC. This sequence encodes CASSQDRGEQFF.

The chain couples TRBV6-2 or TRBV6-3 to TRBJ2-7; 7 nucleotides match TRBD2. CDR1 is MNHEY, CDR2 SVGEGT, per germline. This CDR3 spans 16 amino acids. J was trimmed by 3 bases and V by 0 bases; bases with no gene match: 8. CDR3 in DNA: TGTGCCAGCAGTTACTCGGAGCGGGGTGGAGTCTACGAGCAGTACTTC. It yields the protein CASSYSERGGVYEQYF.

This clonotype was picked up a small number of times. V is TRBV10-3 and J is TRBJ2-5, with a weak D call TRBD2 (6 bases). V gave up 6 bases and J gave up 2 bases, with 16 bases separating them. From germline, CDR1 is ENHRY and CDR2 SYGVKD. This CDR3 has 15 amino acids. CDR3 protein: CAIRGLGGGQETQYF. The CDR3 nucleotides read TGTGCCATCAGGGGGCTGGGGGGTGGACAAGAGACCCAGTACTTC.

This clonotype was found once. In this CDR3 the conserved last residue, phenylalanine or tryptophan, is missing, so a read error is likely. The chain employs TRBV27 and TRBJ2-3, with 8 positions matching TRBD2. The trim removed 0 bases at V and 4 bases at J, leaving 6 bases unmatched. Germline V gene data show CDR1 as MNHEY and CDR2 as SMNVEV (reference sequence). This CDR3 is 16 amino acids long. This CDR3 reads CASSLSAGGSSDTQYS. CDR3 DNA sequence: TGTGCCAGCAGTTTATCGGCGGGAGGAAGTTCAGATACGCAGTATTCT.

This clonotype has ten or more counts. The chain combines TRBV6-2 or TRBV6-3 with TRBJ2-1; TRBD2 aligns across 13 bases. Germline V lookup: CDR1 MNHEY, CDR2 SVGEGT. The CDR3 length is 15 residues. The junction had 6 bases not matched to a gene; V was cut back by 5 bases and J by 8 bases. The CDR3 DNA is TGTGCCAGCAGTACCGGAGGACTAGCGGGAGATGAGCAGTTCTTC. Translated: CASSTGGLAGDEQFF.

The V call is TRBV2, the J call TRBJ1-4; 7 bases are shared with TRBD1. The CDR3 consists of 18 residues. Unmatched junction bases numbered 8, after V lost 1 base and J lost 0 bases. The germline V gene encodes CDR1 SNHLY and CDR2 FYNNEI. The CDR3 region has the DNA TGTGCCAGCAGTGAAGAGGGGGCCGGATCGGCAACTAATGAAAAACTGTTTTTT. This encodes CASSEEGAGSATNEKLFF.

As concerns this clonotype: A much larger clone differs by one base, so this may be a read error. The CDR3 does not close with the conserved phenylalanine or tryptophan, likely indicating a read error. V usage is TRBV6-1 and J usage is TRBJ2-7; 9 bases line up with TRBD1. The ends lost 3 bases at V and 9 bases at J; junction bases unmatched: 6. CDR3 length: 13 residues. The germline gives CDR1 MNHNS, CDR2 SASEGT. The CDR3 loop reads CASSEDRGGWQYL. The CDR3 DNA reads TGTGCCAGCAGTGAGGACAGGGGAGGATGGCAGTACCTC.

For this clonotype: This may arise from a read error, as a much more abundant clone is one base away. This chain links TRBV2 with TRBJ1-5; 7 bases are a match to TRBD1. Germline CDR1 reads SNHLY; CDR2 reads FYNNEI. The CDR3 is 15 amino acids. CDR3: CASSEGDRVNQPRHF. CDR3 nucleotides: TGTGCCAGCAGTGAAGGTGACAGGGTAAATCAGCCCCGGCATTTT.

This clonotype showed up many times. V is TRBV19 and J is TRBJ1-5; D not resolved. Germline V lookup: CDR1 LNHDA, CDR2 SQIVND (reference sequence). The CDR3 length is 15 residues. V gave up 6 bases and J gave up 4 bases, with 16 bases separating them. DNA of the CDR3: TGTGCCAGTAGCCCAGGACCGTTGATTAATCAGCCCCAGCATTTT. Translated, it gives CASSPGPLINQPQHF.

The chain uses TRBV29-1 and TRBJ2-7, with D uncertain. The germline CDR1 and CDR2 sequences are SQVTM and ANQGSEA. The CDR3 runs to 13 residues. V was clipped by 4 bases and J by 0 bases, with 10 bases between them. DNA for the CDR3: TGCAGCGTTGTCTGGCTGGGCTCCTACGAGCAGTACTTC. Translating it yields CSVVWLGSYEQYF.

This clonotype occurred once. The missing conserved phenylalanine or tryptophan at the end of this CDR3 makes a read error likely. This chain links TRBV6-1 with TRBJ1-1; 8 bases are shared with TRBD1. This CDR3 has 13 amino acids. CDR1 is MNHNS, CDR2 SASEGT, per germline. With V trimmed by 11 bases and J by 6 bases, 11 bases remained unmatched. Here the CDR3 DNA reads TGTGCCGGAAGACAGCAGGGGGCTTCTGAAGCTTTCCTT. It codes for CAGRQQGASEAFL.

This clonotype was detected ten times or more. The chain has TRBV20-1 and TRBJ2-3, with a weak D call TRBD1 (6 bases). From germline, CDR1 is DFQATT and CDR2 SNEGSKA (reference sequence). Deletions cut 4 bases from V and 5 bases from J, with 22 bases between. The CDR3 consists of 16 residues. CDR3 region: CSATPRGTLRVDTQYF. CDR3 nucleotides: TGCAGTGCTACCCCCAGGGGAACCCTCAGAGTAGATACGCAGTATTTT.

This clonotype was detected many times. The V call is TRBV6-6, the J call TRBJ2-5, with D hard to call. CDR1 MNHNY and CDR2 SVGAGI come from the germline V gene (reference sequence). CDR3 length equals 14 residues. The V end was cut by 6 bases, the J end by 9 bases, with 20 bases between. Here the CDR3 DNA reads TGTGCCAGCAGCCAACCCTACGGGTCCCCGGCCCAGTACTTC. Translated: CASSQPYGSPAQYF.

The chain carries TRBV12-3 or TRBV12-4 and TRBJ2-3; possible D gene TRBD2, 6 bases. V lost 10 bases, J lost 0 bases, and 14 bases lay in between. The CDR3 is 14 residues long. CDR3 region: CATKGTFSTDTQYF. The CDR3 nucleotides read TGTGCCACCAAGGGGACTTTTAGCACAGATACGCAGTATTTT.

This clonotype was picked up many times. V is TRBV27 and J is TRBJ2-7; possibly TRBD1 for D (6 bases). Trimming removed 10 bases from V and 4 bases from J, with 20 bases in between. Per the germline V gene, CDR1 is MNHEY and CDR2 is SMNVEV (reference sequence). This CDR3 is built from 14 residues. The chain's CDR3 is CATRTYREGYEQYF. For the CDR3, the DNA is TGTGCCACGAGGACCTACAGGGAAGGGTACGAGCAGTACTTC.

This clonotype was picked up a small number of times. This likely comes from a read error, as the CDR3 has no conserved phenylalanine or tryptophan at its end. The chain combines TRBV10-2 with TRBJ2-3, with D perhaps matching TRBD2 (6 bases). The CDR3 covers 13 residues. Deletions cut 3 bases from V and 6 bases from J, with 10 bases between. The germline V gene encodes CDR1 WSHSY and CDR2 SAAADI. CDR3 bases: TGCGCCAGCAGTGAAAGGGAGGTGGATACGCAGTATTGT. Translated: CASSEREVDTQYC.

The chain uses TRBV19 and TRBJ2-2; 13 bases line up with TRBD2. The J segment lost 6 bases and the V segment lost 6 bases, leaving 4 bases of the junction unmatched. Germline V CDR1 and CDR2: LNHDA, SQIVND (reference sequence). The CDR3 contains 15 residues. The CDR3 loop is CASSETSGRSGELFF. As DNA, the CDR3 is TGTGCCAGTAGCGAGACTAGCGGGAGGTCCGGGGAGCTGTTTTTT.

This clonotype occurred many times. The chain is built from TRBV27 and TRBJ2-7; 7 bases are a match to TRBD1. Per the germline V gene, CDR1 is MNHEY and CDR2 is SMNVEV (reference sequence). There are 16 residues in the CDR3. The ends lost 2 bases at V and 6 bases at J; junction bases unmatched: 13. CDR3 nucleotides: TGTGCCAGCAGTTTAGGGCCAGGATCCGGGACAGCCGAGCAGTACTTC. Translating gives CASSLGPGSGTAEQYF.